The 27 T cell receptor beta chains reported below all come from one sample, sequenced in a study of OX40 agonist ivuxolimab in advanced cancers. The assay was immunoSEQ multiplex PCR, and TCRdb's table has in-frame clones only and misses some. The sample lists 80,000 to 95,000 clones, around 88% seen once, with 1.3% to 1.5% in the top ten. The sequenced sample was CD4+ or CD8+ T cells sorted from blood, obtained in a trial of the OX40 agonist ivuxolimab. The receptors here all came from an adult with an advanced solid tumor such as melanoma, head and neck, liver or kidney cancer.

This clone showed up just once. The gene calls are TRBV9 and TRBJ2-7, with 8 bases aligning to TRBD2. The CDR3 has 15 amino acids. V shed 1 base, J shed 2 bases, and the junction held 5 bases outside the gene matches. The germline V gene encodes CDR1 SGDLS and CDR2 YYNGEE. In nucleotides, the CDR3 is TGTGCCAGCAGCGTACGGGAGGGGCTAACCTACGAGCAGTACTTC. It encodes CASSVREGLTYEQYF. Variable domain in full (rest from reference TRBV9 and TRBJ2-7): DSGVTQTPKHLITATGQRVTLRCSPRSGDLSVYWYQQSLDQGLQFLIQYYNGEERAKGNILERFSAQQFPDLHSELNLSSLELGDSALYFCASSVREGLTYEQYFGPGTRLTVT.

This clone came up once. V gene TRBV18 combines with J gene TRBJ1-3; 7 bases are a match to TRBD1. From germline, CDR1 is KGHSH and CDR2 LQKENI. The CDR3 spans 15 residues. V dropped 4 bases and J dropped 3; count of bases not matched to a gene: 6. CDR3 bases: TGTGCCAGCTCACTTGGACAGGCGGGTGGAAACACCATATATTTT. Translated: CASSLGQAGGNTIYF.

This clone was counted once. The chain carries TRBV4-1 and TRBJ1-6; perhaps TRBD1 as D (5 bases). Germline-derived CDR1 and CDR2 are MGHRA and YSYEKL. The germline V and J ends were trimmed by 4 bases and 7 bases, with 17 bases remaining between them. This CDR3 contains 16 residues. CDR3 region: CASSLRGTDLNSPLHF. The CDR3 DNA reads as TGCGCCAGCAGCCTGAGAGGGACGGACTTAAATTCACCCCTCCACTTT.

V is TRBV5-1 and J is TRBJ2-1; TRBD2 matches at 15 bases. V trimming: 4 bases; J trimming: 2 bases; junction bases outside the gene matches: 7. The CDR3 contains 18 residues. From germline, CDR1 is SGHRS and CDR2 YFSETQ. The CDR3 sequence is CASSLGTSGRRTYNEQFF. The CDR3 nucleotides are TGCGCCAGCAGCCTAGGGACTAGCGGGAGGCGGACCTACAATGAGCAGTTCTTC.

The chain joins TRBV9 to TRBJ2-3, with TRBD2 matching 16 bases. Trimming at V came to 2 bases and at J to 2 bases, leaving 2 bases not matched to a gene. From germline, CDR1 is SGDLS and CDR2 YYNGEE. The CDR3 is 17 residues long. This CDR3 is CASSVGTSGRATDTQYF. The CDR3, as DNA: TGTGCCAGCAGCGTTGGGACTAGCGGGAGGGCCACAGATACGCAGTATTTT.

This clone was seen once. The CDR3 DNA follows: TGTGCCAGCAGTTACGGGGGGACAGGGGCCTCCTACGAGCAGTACTTC. This encodes CASSYGGTGASYEQYF. This sequence joins TRBV6-6 and TRBJ2-7; 10 bases fit TRBD1. The junction had 4 bases not matched to a gene; V was cut back by 2 bases and J by 0 bases. Germline assignment: CDR1 MNHNY and CDR2 SVGAGI (reference sequence). The length of the CDR3 is 16 residues.

The V gene is TRBV29-1, the J gene TRBJ1-4; the D gene is possibly TRBD1 (5 bases). CDR3 size: 12 residues. The V and J ends lost 4 bases and 8 bases respectively, with 11 bases between them. CDR1 and CDR2 from the germline V gene are SQVTM and ANQGSEA. CDR3 loop: CSVGQGSEKLFF. For the CDR3, the DNA is TGCAGCGTTGGGCAGGGAAGCGAAAAACTGTTTTTT.

The chain employs TRBV5-1 and TRBJ2-3, with 13 bases matching TRBD2. Germline CDR1 and CDR2: SGHRS and YFSETQ. V dropped 4 bases and J dropped 4; count of bases not matched to a gene: 9. This CDR3 is 17 amino acids long. CDR3 sequence: CASSQRLAGGSADTQYF. The DNA of the CDR3 is TGCGCCAGCAGCCAAAGACTAGCGGGAGGTTCGGCAGATACGCAGTATTTT.

The chain joins TRBV5-1 to TRBJ2-2; D is undetermined. The V and J ends lost 0 bases and 2 bases respectively, with 5 bases between them. In germline, CDR1 is SGHRS, CDR2 YFSETQ. There are 14 residues in the CDR3. The CDR3 nucleotides are TGCGCCAGCAGCTTGGGGGCCAACACCGGGGAGCTGTTTTTT. This translates into CASSLGANTGELFF.

V and J are TRBV11-2 and TRBJ2-1; perhaps TRBD2 as D (6 bases). The CDR3 is 13 residues long. Trimming took off 7 bases at V and 10 bases at J, with 17 bases between the two ends. CDR1 SGHAT and CDR2 FQNNGV come from the germline V gene. The DNA for the CDR3 is TGTGCCAGCACCATTAGGAGGGCCGGAGAGCAGTTCTTC. It codes for CASTIRRAGEQFF.

The CDR3 coding sequence is TGCGCCAGCAGCTCCCGACAGGGGGGCGGCTACACCTTC. Amino acid sequence: CASSSRQGGGYTF. The chain is built from TRBV5-1 and TRBJ1-2, with TRBD1 identical over 9 bases. CDR3 size: 13 residues. J lost 8 bases, V lost 3 bases, and 5 bases had no gene match. CDR1 SGHRS and CDR2 YFSETQ come from the germline V gene.

This chain uses TRBV11-3 with TRBJ2-7; possible D gene TRBD2, 6 bases. V was pared by 2 bases and J by 4 bases, with 15 bases between. CDR1 is SGHNT, CDR2 YENEEA, per germline. This CDR3 region has 15 residues. The CDR3 region has the DNA TGTGCCAGCAGCTTATTCGGAGGGGAACGATACGAGCAGTACTTC. Translating gives CASSLFGGERYEQYF.

The genes are TRBV6-1 and TRBJ2-7; D possibly matches TRBD1 or TRBD2 (5 bases each). V was cut by 4 bases and J by 1 base, with 17 bases left in between. Per germline, CDR1 MNHNS and CDR2 SASEGT. The CDR3 covers 16 residues. The CDR3 DNA follows: TGTGCCAGCAGTGTTTGGGGACCTGTTTCATCCTACGAGCAGTACTTC. It yields the protein CASSVWGPVSSYEQYF.

Worth noting for this clone: Different DNA sequences within this sample yield the same CDR3. The genes are TRBV10-3 and TRBJ2-3, with 7 nucleotides matching TRBD2. Per the germline V gene, CDR1 is ENHRY and CDR2 is SYGVKD. The CDR3 runs to 13 residues. V shed 0 bases, J shed 6 bases, and the junction held 0 bases outside the gene matches. CDR3 DNA sequence: TGTGCCATCAGTGAGTCGGGGGGGGATACGCAGTATTTT. The encoded protein is CAISESGGDTQYF.

The chain combines TRBV10-3 with TRBJ2-3, with a weak D call TRBD1 (5 bases). Germline assignment: CDR1 ENHRY and CDR2 SYGVKD. This CDR3 is built from 14 residues. V lost 0 bases and J lost 4, with 8 bases in between. The chain's CDR3 is CAISESAGSDTQYF. The CDR3 DNA sequence: TGTGCCATCAGTGAGTCGGCAGGGTCAGATACGCAGTATTTT.

The chain employs TRBV5-1 and TRBJ2-3; tentatively, D is TRBD1 (5 bases). Trimming took off 6 bases at V and 1 base at J, with 12 bases between the two ends. Germline V gives CDR1 SGHRS, CDR2 YFSETQ. This CDR3 has 14 amino acids. The CDR3 is CASNPGRGTDTQYF. As DNA, the CDR3 is TGCGCCAGCAACCCGGGCAGGGGCACAGATACGCAGTATTTT.

This clone was seen only once. The gene calls are TRBV27 and TRBJ1-3, with 7 positions matching TRBD1. Germline assignment: CDR1 MNHEY and CDR2 SMNVEV (reference sequence). Trimming took 7 bases from V and 0 from J; bases not matched to a gene: 9. The CDR3 has 16 residues. CDR3 sequence reads: CASTKLTGSSGNTIYF. The DNA of the CDR3 is TGTGCCAGCACCAAATTGACAGGGAGCTCTGGAAACACCATATATTTT.

This chain uses TRBV6-6 with TRBJ1-2, with 8 bases identical to TRBD1. CDR1 is MNHNY, CDR2 SVGAGI, per germline (reference sequence). The CDR3 is made up of 12 amino acids. The V gene end was trimmed by 6 bases and the J gene end by 4 bases; junction bases not matched to a gene: 1. The CDR3 DNA sequence: TGTGCCAGCAGACAGGGGGGCTATGGCTACACCTTC. Protein product: CASRQGGYGYTF.

The rearrangement links TRBV21-1 to TRBJ2-3; the D call of TRBD1 is as the table states it, not checked on the DNA. TRBV21-1 is listed as a pseudogene. This CDR3 region has 16 residues. In DNA form, the CDR3 reads TGTGCCAGCAGCAAAGACCCAGGGGGCGTTACAGATACGCAGTATTTT. Translation: CASSKDPGGVTDTQYF.

The CDR3 DNA follows: TGTGCCAGCAGCTTTGTTAGCACTGAAGGCTACACCTTC. Encoded protein: CASSFVSTEGYTF. The rearrangement uses TRBV13 and TRBJ1-2; D remains ambiguous. V lost 3 bases, J lost 8 bases, and 13 bases lay in between. The CDR3 sequence is 13 residues long. Germline-derived CDR1 and CDR2 are PRHDT and FYEKMQ (reference sequence). Using reference TRBV13 and TRBJ1-2 for the parts outside the CDR3, the full variable domain is AAGVIQSPRHLIKEKRETATLKCYPIPRHDTVYWYQQGPGQDPQFLISFYEKMQSDKGSIPDRFSAQQFSDYHSELNMSSLELGDSALYFCASSFVSTEGYTFGSGTRLTVV.

This clone was seen a handful of times. V is TRBV28 and J is TRBJ2-3, with TRBD2 matching 7 bases. Germline CDR1 and CDR2: MDHEN and SYDVKM. This CDR3 has 15 residues. Trimming removed 5 bases from V and 2 bases from J; junction bases left unmatched: 7. CDR3 nucleotide sequence: TGTGCCAGCAGTGTGTCTAGCGGTTTCACAGATACGCAGTATTTT. Amino acid sequence: CASSVSSGFTDTQYF.

The V call is TRBV18, the J call TRBJ2-1; TRBD1 matches 10 bases. This CDR3 comprises 16 residues. J lost 7 bases, V lost 5 bases, and 11 bases had no gene match. Germline assignment: CDR1 KGHSH and CDR2 LQKENI. In DNA, the CDR3 is TGTGCCAGCTCATCATTCGGGGGACAGGGGACGAATGAGCAGTTCTTC. It is translated as CASSSFGGQGTNEQFF.

The rearrangement joins TRBV5-6 to TRBJ1-6; perhaps TRBD1 as D (5 bases). The CDR3 runs to 16 residues. V lost 0 bases and J lost 8, with 15 bases in between. Germline CDR1 and CDR2: SGHDT and YYEEEE. The chain's CDR3 is CASSLEGTGHYSPLHF. The DNA of the CDR3 is TGTGCCAGCAGCTTGGAGGGCACAGGTCACTATTCACCCCTCCACTTT. The variable domain in full, with the rest retrieved from reference TRBV5-6 and TRBJ1-6, is DAGVTQSPTHLIKTRGQQVTLRCSPKSGHDTVSWYQQALGQGPQFIFQYYEEEERQRGNFPDRFSGHQFPNYSSELNVNALLLGDSALYLCASSLEGTGHYSPLHFGNGTRLTVT.

This chain links TRBV5-5 with TRBJ2-1, with TRBD1 identical over 8 bases. CDR1 SGHKS and CDR2 YYEKEE come from the germline V gene (reference sequence). J gave up 4 bases and V 4 bases, and 7 bases lay outside the gene matches. The CDR3 covers 15 residues. The CDR3 loop reads CASSLLGQEYNEQFF. As DNA, the CDR3 is TGTGCCAGCAGCCTATTGGGACAGGAGTACAATGAGCAGTTCTTC.

This clone was seen a single time. V and J are TRBV30 and TRBJ1-4; D might be TRBD1 (6 bases). In germline, CDR1 is GTSNPN, CDR2 SVGIG (reference sequence). The CDR3 has 14 amino acids. V shed 1 base and J shed 4 bases, with 10 bases lying between them. The CDR3 here is CAWSEGGGNEKLFF. The CDR3 bases are TGTGCCTGGAGTGAGGGGGGGGGTAATGAAAAACTGTTTTTT.

The chain carries TRBV11-2 and TRBJ2-3; D perhaps matches TRBD1 (5 bases). The germline V and J ends were trimmed by 2 bases and 3 bases, with 9 bases remaining between them. Looked up from germline, CDR1 is SGHAT and CDR2 is FQNNGV. The CDR3 totals 14 residues. The CDR3 nucleotides are TGTGCCAGCAGCTTAATAGGGGAAACAGATACGCAGTATTTT. Protein sequence: CASSLIGETDTQYF.

The rearrangement joins TRBV9 to TRBJ2-1, with 8 bases fitting TRBD2. The J segment lost 3 bases and the V segment lost 3 bases, leaving 5 bases of the junction unmatched. This CDR3 comprises 15 residues. CDR1 and CDR2 (germline): SGDLS, YYNGEE. The CDR3 DNA reads TGTGCCAGCAGCGCTGTTAGCGGGAACTACAATGAGCAGTTCTTC. Translated: CASSAVSGNYNEQFF.